One T cell receptor beta chain is described in this entry. Its antigen is still unknown. PCR involved 60 Vbeta and 13 Jbeta primers. The assay was immunoSEQ multiplex PCR, and TCRdb's table has in-frame clones only and misses some. The sample consists of roughly 99,000 clones, about 74% of them appearing once. The data are from a study of cytomegalovirus exposure and HLA in healthy donors. Study results and caveats: A later analysis found that most CMV-associated TCR beta chains appeared HLA-restricted. Relative to the approximately 670-donor mean, N-insertions were reportedly fewer in an Asian-associated ancestry cluster in a later analysis. Diagnosis of cytomegalovirus status made by the classifier reportedly showed high specificity and sensitivity.

CDR1 and CDR2 (germline): MNHEY, SVGAGI. This CDR3 region has 15 residues. After removal of 5 bases from V and 5 bases from J, the junction contained 9 bases not matched to a gene. The genes are TRBV6-5 and TRBJ1-2, with 9 nucleotides matching TRBD1. Sequenced input: PBMCs. This sequence originates from a woman in her 40s in good health and CMV-seropositive. CDR3 coding DNA: TGTGCCAGCAGTCCCACCCTGGGACAGGGTTATGGCTACACCTTC. This gives the protein CASSPTLGQGYGYTF.